Shown below are 14 T cell receptor beta chains from a single sample sequenced in a study of blood T cell repertoires in COVID-19. Assay used: immunoSEQ multiplex PCR; TCRdb lists only in-frame clones, some missing. The data hold roughly 260,000 clones, with 87% observed a single time. The sequenced material came from peripheral blood. The origin of the receptors is a woman aged 45-65 years with acute or convalescent COVID-19.

The J gene is TRBJ1-4, the V gene TRBV6-5; TRBD1 is a possible D gene (6 bases). This CDR3 has 15 residues. The V end was cut by 4 bases, the J end by 5 bases, with 14 bases between. The germline V gene encodes CDR1 MNHEY and CDR2 SVGAGI. This CDR3 reads CASSFRQALNEKLFF. DNA of the CDR3: TGTGCCAGCAGTTTCAGACAGGCACTGAATGAAAAACTGTTTTTT.

The J gene is TRBJ2-7, the V gene TRBV6-5, with 10 bases identical to TRBD1. This CDR3 contains 15 residues. Germline V gene lookup returns CDR1 MNHEY and CDR2 SVGAGI. V shed 4 bases and J 0 bases; nucleotides not matched to a gene: 3. The CDR3 DNA reads TGTGCCAGCAGTTCGGGACAGGGGAACTCCTACGAGCAGTACTTC. It encodes CASSSGQGNSYEQYF.

The J gene is TRBJ1-4, the V gene TRBV24-1; weak D call: TRBD1 (5 bases). Trimming shortened V by 4 bases and J by 1 base, and 9 bases separated the two germline ends. This CDR3 comprises 15 residues. Germline V lookup: CDR1 KGHDR, CDR2 SFDVKD. The CDR3: CATSDPTETNEKLFF. The CDR3 DNA reads as TGTGCCACCAGTGACCCGACAGAAACTAATGAAAAACTGTTTTTT.

Concerning this clone itself: A junction boundary mismatches the germline segment, possibly from a read error. The genes are TRBV28 and TRBJ1-4; D is undetermined. The CDR3 is 11 amino acids. Germline CDR1 and CDR2: MDHEN and SYDVKM. The CDR3 sequence: CASGQPVLTNF. The CDR3 DNA sequence: TGTGCCAGCGGGCAACCTGTACTTACCAATTTT.

This sequence joins TRBV10-3 and TRBJ2-1, with 8 bases lining up with TRBD2. The CDR3 consists of 16 residues. The germline V gene has CDR1 ENHRY and CDR2 SYGVKD. Unmatched junction bases numbered 10, after V lost 4 bases and J lost 5 bases. In DNA form, the CDR3 reads TGTGCCATCAGTGGAGGAAAACTAGCGGTTGACAATGAGCAGTTCTTC. Amino acids: CAISGGKLAVDNEQFF.

The V call is TRBV30, the J call TRBJ2-1, with D maybe TRBD1 (6 bases). V lost 1 base and J 4 bases, leaving 8 bases between the germline ends. CDR3 length: 13 amino acids. Germline V gene sequence: CDR1 GTSNPN, CDR2 SVGIG (reference sequence). The CDR3 sequence: CAWSAGQYNEQFF. CDR3 coding DNA: TGTGCCTGGAGTGCCGGACAGTACAATGAGCAGTTCTTC.

V gene TRBV7-9 combines with J gene TRBJ1-3; D gene ambiguous. Germline-derived CDR1 and CDR2 are SEHNR and FQNEAQ (reference sequence). CDR3 length equals 11 residues. CDR3 bases: TGTTCTTTTCGGGATGGAAACACCATATATTTT. It yields the protein CSFRDGNTIYF.

The chain recombines TRBV24-1 with TRBJ2-2; 9 positions match TRBD2. The V and J ends lost 3 bases and 5 bases, in that order; junction bases with no gene match: 9. The CDR3 extends over 17 amino acids. Per the germline V gene, CDR1 is KGHDR and CDR2 is SFDVKD. CDR3 sequence (DNA): TGTGCCACCAGTGATCCGAACGGCGGGAGGGGTACCGGGGAGCTGTTTTTT. Translating it yields CATSDPNGGRGTGELFF.

J is TRBJ2-7 and V is TRBV4-2, with D possibly matching TRBD2 (6 bases). Germline V gene data show CDR1 as LGHNA and CDR2 as YNFKEQ. CDR3 size: 16 residues. Trimming took 3 bases from V and 2 from J, leaving 17 bases between them. CDR3 in amino acids: CASSHTLAEGTYEQYF. The CDR3 DNA sequence: TGTGCCAGCAGCCATACCTTAGCGGAGGGAACCTACGAGCAGTACTTC.

V usage is TRBV30 and J usage is TRBJ1-1; TRBD1 is a possible D gene (6 bases). Germline CDR1 is GTSNPN and CDR2 is SVGIG (reference sequence). The CDR3 extends over 17 amino acids. V was cut by 0 bases and J by 4 bases, with 21 bases left in between. CDR3 sequence (DNA): TGTGCCTGGAGTGTACGTTTGGTCGGGGGGCCCGGCACTGAAGCTTTCTTT. As protein: CAWSVRLVGGPGTEAFF. Variable domain in full (rest from reference TRBV30 and TRBJ1-1): SQTIHQWPATLVQPVGSPLSLECTVEGTSNPNLYWYRQAAGRGLQLLFYSVGIGQISSEVPQNLSASRPQDRQFILSSKKLLLSDSGFYLCAWSVRLVGGPGTEAFFGQGTRLTVV.

The J gene is TRBJ1-1, the V gene TRBV21-1. TRBV21-1 is tagged as a pseudogene. The CDR3 consists of 16 residues. CDR3 in DNA: TGTGCCAGCAGCGATTCCGGGGAAATTACGAACACTGAAGCTTTCTTT. It encodes CASSDSGEITNTEAFF.

The CDR3 loop reads CASSSGQGAYEQYF. DNA for the CDR3: TGTGCCAGCAGCTCCGGACAGGGGGCCTACGAGCAGTACTTC. The chain uses TRBV7-8 and TRBJ2-7; 10 nucleotides line up with TRBD1. The V and J ends lost 4 bases and 2 bases, in that order; junction bases with no gene match: 2. CDR1 and CDR2 from the germline V gene are SGHVS and FQNEAQ. There are 14 residues in the CDR3.

The genes are TRBV3-1 (or the pseudogene TRBV3-2) and TRBJ2-1, with 7 nucleotides matching TRBD2. J was trimmed by 11 bases and V by 0 bases; bases with no gene match: 10. CDR3 length equals 15 residues. Looked up from germline, CDR1 is LGHDT and CDR2 is YNNKEL (reference sequence). CDR3 sequence: CASSQESFGSGKQFF. The CDR3, as DNA: TGTGCCAGCAGCCAAGAAAGTTTTGGGAGCGGGAAGCAGTTCTTC.

The chain is built from TRBV5-1 and TRBJ2-3; 9 bases align to TRBD2. V lost 1 base and J lost 5; bases outside the gene matches: 8. Germline V gene sequence: CDR1 SGHRS, CDR2 YFSETQ. This CDR3 region has 16 residues. This chain's CDR3 is CASSLLILAGVDTQYF. DNA for the CDR3: TGCGCCAGCAGCTTGCTGATATTAGCGGGGGTAGATACGCAGTATTTT.